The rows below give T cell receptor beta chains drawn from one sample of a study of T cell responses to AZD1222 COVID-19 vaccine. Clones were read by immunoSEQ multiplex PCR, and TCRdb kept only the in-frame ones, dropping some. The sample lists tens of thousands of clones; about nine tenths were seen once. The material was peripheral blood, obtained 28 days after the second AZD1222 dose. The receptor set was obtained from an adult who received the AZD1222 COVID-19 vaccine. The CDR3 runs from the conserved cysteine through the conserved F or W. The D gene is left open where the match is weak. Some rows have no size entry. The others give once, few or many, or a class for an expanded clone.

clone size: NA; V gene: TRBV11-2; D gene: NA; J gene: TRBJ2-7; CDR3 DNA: TGTGCCAGCAGCTTATCTTCGGGTAGGGTTCGGGTCCCTTGGGAGCAGTACTTC; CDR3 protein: CASSLSSGRVRVPWEQYF
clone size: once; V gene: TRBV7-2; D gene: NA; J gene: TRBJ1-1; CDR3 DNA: TGTGCCAGCAGCTTATTGGTGAACACTGAAGCTTTCTTT; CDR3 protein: CASSLLVNTEAFF
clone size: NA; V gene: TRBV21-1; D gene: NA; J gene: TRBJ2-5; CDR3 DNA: TGTGCCAGCAGCCCCACGGGACTAGCTTTCCGGGAGACCCAGTACTTC; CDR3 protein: CASSPTGLAFRETQYF
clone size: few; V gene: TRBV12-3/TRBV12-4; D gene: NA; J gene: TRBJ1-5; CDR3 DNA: TGTGCCAGCAGTCCGAACGGACAGCCCCAGCATTTT; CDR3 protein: CASSPNGQPQHF
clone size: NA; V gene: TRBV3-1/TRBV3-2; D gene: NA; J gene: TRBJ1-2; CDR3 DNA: TGTGCCAGCAGCCAAGACGCACCGGGACATTATGATGGCTACACCTTC; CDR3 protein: CASSQDAPGHYDGYTF
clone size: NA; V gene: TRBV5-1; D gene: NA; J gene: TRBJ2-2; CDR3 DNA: TGCGCCAGCAGCTTGGTTCGACAGGTGCTAAACACCGGGGAGCTGTTTTTT; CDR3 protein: CASSLVRQVLNTGELFF
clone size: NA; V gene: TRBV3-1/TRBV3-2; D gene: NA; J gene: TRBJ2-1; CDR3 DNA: TGTGCCAGCAGCCATCACGACCGAAGCTCCTACAATGAGCAGTTCTTC; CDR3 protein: CASSHHDRSSYNEQFF
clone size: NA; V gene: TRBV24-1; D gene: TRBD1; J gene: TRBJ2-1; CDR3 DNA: TGTGCCACCAGTGACCTGGGACAGACTGAGCAGTTCTTC; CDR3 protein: CATSDLGQTEQFF
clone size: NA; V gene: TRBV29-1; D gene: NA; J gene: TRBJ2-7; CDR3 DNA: TGCAGCGTTGAAAACTTCGACGAGCAGTACTTC; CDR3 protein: CSVENFDEQYF
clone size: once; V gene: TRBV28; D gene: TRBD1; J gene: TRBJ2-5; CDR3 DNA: TGTGCCAGCAGTTACCCGCCGGGACAGGGGGCGGGCGGGACCCAGTACTTC; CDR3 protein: CASSYPPGQGAGGTQYF
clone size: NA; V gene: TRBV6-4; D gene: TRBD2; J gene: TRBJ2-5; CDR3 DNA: TGTGCCAGCAGTGATTACCGGACTAGCGGGGAAGAGACCCAGTACTTC; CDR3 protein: CASSDYRTSGEETQYF
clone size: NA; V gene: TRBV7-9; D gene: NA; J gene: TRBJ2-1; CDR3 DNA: TGTGCCAGCAGTTCCGGAAGTAAGCAGTTCTTC; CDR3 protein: CASSSGSKQFF
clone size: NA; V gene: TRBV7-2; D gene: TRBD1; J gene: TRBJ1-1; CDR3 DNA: TGTGCCAGCAGCCCCATTAGGGGGCAGAACACTGAAGCTTTCTTT; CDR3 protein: CASSPIRGQNTEAFF
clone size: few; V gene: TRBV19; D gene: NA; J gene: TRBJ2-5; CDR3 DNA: TGTGCCAGTAGTATCCGTCCCGACAGGTACCAAGAGACCCAGTACTTC; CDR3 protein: CASSIRPDRYQETQYF
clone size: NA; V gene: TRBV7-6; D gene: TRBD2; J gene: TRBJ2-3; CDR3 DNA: TGTGCCAGCAGCTTTACCGGGACTAGCGGGAGGACAGATACGCAGTATTTT; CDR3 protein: CASSFTGTSGRTDTQYF
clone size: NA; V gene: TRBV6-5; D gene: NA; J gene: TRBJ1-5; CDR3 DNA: TGTGCCAGCAGTCCAGGGGTGGGACAGCCCCAGCATTTT; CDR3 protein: CASSPGVGQPQHF
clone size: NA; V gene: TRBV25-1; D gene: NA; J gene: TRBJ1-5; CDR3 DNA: TGTGCCAGCAGTGAATCCCGAGGGGGAAATCAGCCCCAGCATTTT; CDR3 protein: CASSESRGGNQPQHF
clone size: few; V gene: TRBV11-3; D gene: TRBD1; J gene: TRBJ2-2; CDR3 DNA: TGTGCCAGCAGCCCCCCACAGGGGGCAGGGGCCGGGGAGCTGTTTTTT; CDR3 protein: CASSPPQGAGAGELFF
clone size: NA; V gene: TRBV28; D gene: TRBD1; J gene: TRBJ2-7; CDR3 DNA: TGTGCCAGCAGTTATACCCTCGACAGGGACAGTCACTTC; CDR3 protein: CASSYTLDRDSHF
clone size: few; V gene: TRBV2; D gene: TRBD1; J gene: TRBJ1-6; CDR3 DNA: TGTGCCAGCAGTTCCTTTGGGGACAGCAAGTTACCCCTCCACTTT; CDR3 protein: CASSSFGDSKLPLHF
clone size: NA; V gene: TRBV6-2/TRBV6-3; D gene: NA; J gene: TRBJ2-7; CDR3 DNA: TGTGCCAGCAGTAGTCGCTTGCAAGGGACCCCCTCGGACGAGCAGTACTTC; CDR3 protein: CASSSRLQGTPSDEQYF
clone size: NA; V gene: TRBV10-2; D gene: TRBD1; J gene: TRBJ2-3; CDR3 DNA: TGCGCCACCAAACAGGGGCCTAGCACAGATACGCAGTATTTT; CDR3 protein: CATKQGPSTDTQYF
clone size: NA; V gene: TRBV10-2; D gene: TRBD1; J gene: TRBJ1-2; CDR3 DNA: TGCGCCAGCAGTGACCCGGGCAGGGGGAAGGGCTACACCTTC; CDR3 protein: CASSDPGRGKGYTF
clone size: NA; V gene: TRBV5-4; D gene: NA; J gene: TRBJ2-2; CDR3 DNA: TGTGCCAGCAGCTTAGTTCACTCGCAGGGCACCGGGGAGCTGTTTTTT; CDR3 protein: CASSLVHSQGTGELFF
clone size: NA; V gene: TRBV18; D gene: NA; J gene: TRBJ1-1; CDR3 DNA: TGTGCCAGCTCCCCGGGCAGGGCTAACACTGAAGCTTTCTTT; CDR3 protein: CASSPGRANTEAFF
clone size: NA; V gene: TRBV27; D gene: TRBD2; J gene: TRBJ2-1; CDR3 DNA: TGTGCCAGCACCCCTCAGGGAGCGGGAGGGAATGAGCAGTTCTTC; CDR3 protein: CASTPQGAGGNEQFF
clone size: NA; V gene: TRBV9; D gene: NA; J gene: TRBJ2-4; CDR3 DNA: TGTGCCAGTTCAATCGGGACCTCCAAAAACATTCAGTACTTC; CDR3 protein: CASSIGTSKNIQYF
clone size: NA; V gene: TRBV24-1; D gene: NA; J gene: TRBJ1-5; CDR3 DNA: TGTGCCACCAGTGATCCGGTCCGCCCACAGGGATCTTATCAGCCCCAGCATTTT; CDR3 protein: CATSDPVRPQGSYQPQHF
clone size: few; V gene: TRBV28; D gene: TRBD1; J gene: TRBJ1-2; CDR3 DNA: TGTGCCAGCAGTTCTTCAGGGGGCGGGGTTTATGGCTACACCTTC; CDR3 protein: CASSSSGGGVYGYTF
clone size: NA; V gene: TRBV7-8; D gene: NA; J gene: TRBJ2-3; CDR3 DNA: TGTGCCAGCAGCGGGATAGCTGGCACAGATACGCAGTATTTT; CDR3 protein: CASSGIAGTDTQYF
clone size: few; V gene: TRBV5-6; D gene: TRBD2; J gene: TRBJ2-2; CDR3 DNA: TGTGCCAGCAGCTCCACTAGCGGGAGACCCGGGGAGCTGTTTTTT; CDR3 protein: CASSSTSGRPGELFF
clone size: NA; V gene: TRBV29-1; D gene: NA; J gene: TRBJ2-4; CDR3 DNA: TGCAGCGTTGGGTTCGGGAAAGGGGCCAAAAACATTCAGTACTTC; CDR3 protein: CSVGFGKGAKNIQYF
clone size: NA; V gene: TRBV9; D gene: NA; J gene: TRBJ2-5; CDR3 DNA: TGTGCCAGCAGCACCCGTATCCGAGAGACCCAGTACTTC; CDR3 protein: CASSTRIRETQYF
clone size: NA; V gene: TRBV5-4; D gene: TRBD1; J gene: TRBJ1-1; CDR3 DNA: TGTGCCAGCAGCCCCGGAGGGGGCCGGAACACTGAAGCTTTCTTT; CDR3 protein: CASSPGGGRNTEAFF
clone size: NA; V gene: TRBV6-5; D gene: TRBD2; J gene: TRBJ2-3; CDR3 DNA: TGTGCCAGCAGCCTACTAGCGGGAGGGCCAGATACGCAGTATTTT; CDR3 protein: CASSLLAGGPDTQYF
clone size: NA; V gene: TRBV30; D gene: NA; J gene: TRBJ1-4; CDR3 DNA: TGTGCCTGGAGTGTAGGGGCGGGCGAAAATGAAAAACTGTTTTTT; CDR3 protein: CAWSVGAGENEKLFF
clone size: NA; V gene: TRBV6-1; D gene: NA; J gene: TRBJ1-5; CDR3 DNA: TGTGCCAGCAGTGATCTGGGGGCGCGTGCTCAGCCCCAGCATTTT; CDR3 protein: CASSDLGARAQPQHF
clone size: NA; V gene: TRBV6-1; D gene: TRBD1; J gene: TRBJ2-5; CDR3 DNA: TGTGCCAGCAGTGAAAGGGGCCCAAGACAGGGCTCTTTGGAGACCCAGTACTTC; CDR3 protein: CASSERGPRQGSLETQYF
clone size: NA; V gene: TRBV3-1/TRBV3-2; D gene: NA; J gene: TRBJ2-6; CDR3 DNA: TGTGCCAGCAGTCGCGACTCCTCTGGGGCCAACGTCCTGACTTTC; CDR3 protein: CASSRDSSGANVLTF
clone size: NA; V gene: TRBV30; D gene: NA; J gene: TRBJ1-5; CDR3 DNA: TGTGCCTGGAGTACCGGGTTGGATCAGCCCCAGCATTTT; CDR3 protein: CAWSTGLDQPQHF
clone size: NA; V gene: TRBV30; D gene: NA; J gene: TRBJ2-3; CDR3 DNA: TGTGCCTGGAAATTGGGATCAGATACGCAGTATTTT; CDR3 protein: CAWKLGSDTQYF
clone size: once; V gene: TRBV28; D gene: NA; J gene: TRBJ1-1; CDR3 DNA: TGTGCCAGCAGTCCTACGGGGGAAGCTTTCTTT; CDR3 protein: CASSPTGEAFF
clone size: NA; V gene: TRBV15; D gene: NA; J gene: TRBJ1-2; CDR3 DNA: TGTGCCACCAGCCTAGTGGGGGGTAATTTCTATGGCTACACCTTC; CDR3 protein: CATSLVGGNFYGYTF
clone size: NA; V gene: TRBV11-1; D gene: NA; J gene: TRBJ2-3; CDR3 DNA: TGTGCCAGCAGCCGACAGGGACTGAGCACAGATACGCAGTATTTT; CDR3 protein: CASSRQGLSTDTQYF
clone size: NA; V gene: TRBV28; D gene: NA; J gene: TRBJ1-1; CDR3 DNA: TGTGCCTGCCGACACCAACCGGGGACTGAAGCTTTCTTT; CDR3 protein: CACRHQPGTEAFF
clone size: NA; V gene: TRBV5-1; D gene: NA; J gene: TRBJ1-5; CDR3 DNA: TGCGCCAGCAGCCAAGGGACGGCCGATAATCAGCCCCAGCATTTT; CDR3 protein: CASSQGTADNQPQHF
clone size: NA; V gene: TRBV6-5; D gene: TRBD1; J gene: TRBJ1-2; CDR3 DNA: TGTGCCAGCACTCTCAGGGGGGGTGGCTACACCTTC; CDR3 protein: CASTLRGGGYTF
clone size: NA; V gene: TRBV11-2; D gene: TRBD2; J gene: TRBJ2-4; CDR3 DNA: TGTGCCAGCAGCTTATCTAGCGGGGCCAAAAACATTCAGTACTTC; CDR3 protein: CASSLSSGAKNIQYF
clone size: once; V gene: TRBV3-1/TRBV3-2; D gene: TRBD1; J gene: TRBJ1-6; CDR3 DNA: TGTGCCAGCAGCCAAGAACGACAGGGTTATTCACCCCTCCACTTT; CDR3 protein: CASSQERQGYSPLHF
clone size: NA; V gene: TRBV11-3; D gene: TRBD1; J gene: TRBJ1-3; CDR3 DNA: TGTGCCAGCAGCCCACAGGGGAGCGAAAACACCATATATTTT; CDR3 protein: CASSPQGSENTIYF
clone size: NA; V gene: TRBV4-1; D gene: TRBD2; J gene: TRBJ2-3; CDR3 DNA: TGCGCCAGCAGCCAAAAGGGGGGAGGACTAGCGGGCACAGATACGCAGTATTTT; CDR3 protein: CASSQKGGGLAGTDTQYF
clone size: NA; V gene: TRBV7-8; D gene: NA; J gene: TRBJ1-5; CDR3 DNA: TGTGCCAGCAGCTTATTCGTAAGGGGGGCAAGCAATCAGCCCCAGCATTTT; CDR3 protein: CASSLFVRGASNQPQHF
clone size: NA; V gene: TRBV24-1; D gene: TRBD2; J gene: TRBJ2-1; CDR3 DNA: TGTGCCACCAGTGAACGGGGACTAGCGGGAGCAGGTAATGAGCAGTTCTTC; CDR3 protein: CATSERGLAGAGNEQFF
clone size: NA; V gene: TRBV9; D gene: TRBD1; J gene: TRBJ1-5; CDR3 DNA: TGTGCCAGCAGCGGAGGACAGGGCACCCCGGGGCAGCCCCAGCATTTT; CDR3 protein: CASSGGQGTPGQPQHF